This T cell receptor beta chain appears in the sequencing data of a study of regulatory T cells in long-lasting Graves disease. Study in general: Newly diagnosed Graves' patients had under 3 months of antithyroid drugs.

Stated time point: newly diagnosed GD, antithyroid drugs for less than 3 months. TCR sequences were obtained from RNA taken from PBMCs. The authors drew patients from an endocrinology department in Xi'an, China. The study's findings and limits: Persistent Graves' patients showed reduced TCR diversity versus newly diagnosed patients.

Combining iRepertoire HTBI primers with Arm-PCR of CDR3 regions, the authors built TCR beta libraries. Using its own MiXCR run on the multiplex PCR reads, TCRdb lists one record per CDR3 protein. The data contain some 500,000 distinct CDR3 sequences, more than 15% of them singletons. This clonotype was counted many times. Its specificity is unknown. The germline gives CDR1 WSHSY, CDR2 SAAADI. V dropped 6 bases and J dropped 3 bases, with 14 bases sitting between them. The length of the CDR3 is 14 residues. The same sample was also used in a study of T cells in Graves' hyperthyroidism and ophthalmopathy. From that second work: Before onset, ophthalmopathy was predicted by the model a median about six months earlier.

The sample here was peripheral blood mononuclear cells (PBMCs), taken at new diagnosis, from a patient treated with antithyroid drugs. This TCR was recovered from a woman aged 35-60 years with Graves disease. The gene calls are TRBV10-2 and TRBJ1-1; no firm D call. The CDR3 DNA sequence: TGCGCCAGCAGGGGATCAGTCTCGGACACTGAAGCTTTCTTT. Its translation: CASRGSVSDTEAFF.